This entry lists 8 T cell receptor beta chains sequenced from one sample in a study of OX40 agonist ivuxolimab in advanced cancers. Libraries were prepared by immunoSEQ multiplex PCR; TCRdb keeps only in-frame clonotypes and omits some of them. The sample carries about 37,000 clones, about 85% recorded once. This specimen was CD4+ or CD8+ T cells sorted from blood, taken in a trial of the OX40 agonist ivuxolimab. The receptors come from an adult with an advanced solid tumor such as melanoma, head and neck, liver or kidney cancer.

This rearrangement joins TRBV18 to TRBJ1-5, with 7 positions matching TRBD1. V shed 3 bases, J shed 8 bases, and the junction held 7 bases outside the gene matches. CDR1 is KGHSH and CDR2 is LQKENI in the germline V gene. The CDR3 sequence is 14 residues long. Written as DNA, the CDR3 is TGTGCCAGCTCACCTGGACAGGCCCCCGAGCCCCAGCATTTT. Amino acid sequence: CASSPGQAPEPQHF.

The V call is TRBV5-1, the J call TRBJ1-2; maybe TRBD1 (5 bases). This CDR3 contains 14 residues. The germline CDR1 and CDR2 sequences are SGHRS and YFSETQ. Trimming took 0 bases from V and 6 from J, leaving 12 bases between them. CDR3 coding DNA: TGCGCCAGCAGCTTGGGGCTGGGGCGGGATGGCTACACCTTC. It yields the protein CASSLGLGRDGYTF.

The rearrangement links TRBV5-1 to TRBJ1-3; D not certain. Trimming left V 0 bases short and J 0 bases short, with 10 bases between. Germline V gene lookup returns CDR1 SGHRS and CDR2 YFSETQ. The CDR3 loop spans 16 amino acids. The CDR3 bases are TGCGCCAGCAGCTTGGTAACGGGCTTCTCTGGAAACACCATATATTTT. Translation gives CASSLVTGFSGNTIYF. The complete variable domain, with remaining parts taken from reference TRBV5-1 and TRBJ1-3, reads KAGVTQTPRYLIKTRGQQVTLSCSPISGHRSVSWYQQTPGQGLQFLFEYFSETQRNKGNFPGRFSGRQFSNSRSEMNVSTLELGDSALYLCASSLVTGFSGNTIYFGEGSWLTVV.

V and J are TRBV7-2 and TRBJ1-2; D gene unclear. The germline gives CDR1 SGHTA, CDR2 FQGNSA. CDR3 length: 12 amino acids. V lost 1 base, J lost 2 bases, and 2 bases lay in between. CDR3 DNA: TGTGCCAGCAGCTTAGGAAACTATGGCTACACCTTC. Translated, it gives CASSLGNYGYTF.

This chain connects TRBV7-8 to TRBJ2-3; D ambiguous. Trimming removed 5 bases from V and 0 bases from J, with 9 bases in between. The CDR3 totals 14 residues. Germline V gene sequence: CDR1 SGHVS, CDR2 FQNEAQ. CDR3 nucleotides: TGTGCCAGCAGCAACAGCCTTAGCACAGATACGCAGTATTTT. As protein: CASSNSLSTDTQYF.

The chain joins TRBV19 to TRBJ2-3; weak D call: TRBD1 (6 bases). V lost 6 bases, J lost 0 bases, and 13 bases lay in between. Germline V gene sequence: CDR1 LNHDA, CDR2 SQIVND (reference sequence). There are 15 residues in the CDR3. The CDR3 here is CASRGATFSTDTQYF. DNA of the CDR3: TGTGCCAGTAGGGGGGCGACTTTTAGCACAGATACGCAGTATTTT. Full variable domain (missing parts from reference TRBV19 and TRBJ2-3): DGGITQSPKYLFRKEGQNVTLSCEQNLNHDAMYWYRQDPGQGLRLIYYSQIVNDFQKGDIAEGYSVSREKKESFPLTVTSAQKNPTAFYLCASRGATFSTDTQYFGPGTRLTVL.

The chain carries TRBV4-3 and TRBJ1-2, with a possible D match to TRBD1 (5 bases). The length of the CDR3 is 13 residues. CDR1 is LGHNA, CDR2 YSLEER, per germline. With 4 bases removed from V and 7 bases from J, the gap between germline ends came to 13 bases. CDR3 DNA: TGCGCCAGCAGCCCGGGGACGGGAATTGGCTACACCTTC. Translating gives CASSPGTGIGYTF.

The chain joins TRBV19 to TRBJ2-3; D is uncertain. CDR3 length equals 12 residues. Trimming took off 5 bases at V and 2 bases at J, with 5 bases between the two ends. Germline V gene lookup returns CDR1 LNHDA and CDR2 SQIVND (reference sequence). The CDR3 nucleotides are TGTGCCAGTAGTCCCGACACAGATACGCAGTATTTT. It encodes CASSPDTDTQYF.